Listed below are T cell receptor beta chains from one sample, sequenced in a study of blood T cell repertoires in COVID-19. TCRdb's copy holds only in-frame clones and misses some; the assay was immunoSEQ multiplex PCR. Of about 250,000 clones listed, around 89% were seen once; the top ten hold 6% to 6.5%. Sequencing was performed on peripheral blood. These receptors all come from a woman between 25 and 40 years old with COVID-19, enrolled during active disease. Each CDR3 is given with its conserved first and last residue. The order of the fields is V gene, J gene, clone size, D gene, CDR3 protein, CDR3 DNA. D genes are given only for firm matches. Clone size is given for some rows only: seen once, a few or many times, or a class if the clone is expanded.

>TRBV24-1|TRBJ2-1|-|TRBD2
CATRSTSGGYNEQFF
TGTGCCACCAGGTCGACTAGCGGGGGCTACAATGAGCAGTTCTTC
>TRBV28|TRBJ1-1|-|-
CASNFRLGDLKFANTEAFF
TGTGCCAGCAATTTCCGGTTGGGGGACTTGAAATTCGCGAACACTGAAGCTTTCTTT
>TRBV7-2|TRBJ2-1|once|-
CASSLAAGSYNEQFF
TGTGCCAGCAGCTTAGCGGCGGGCTCCTACAATGAGCAGTTCTTC
>TRBV7-2|TRBJ1-5|few|TRBD1
CASSLGGQGHQPQHF
TGTGCCAGCAGCTTAGGGGGACAGGGCCATCAGCCCCAGCATTTT
>TRBV6-5|TRBJ2-2|-|-
CASSYSKPGELFF
TGTGCCAGCAGTTACTCGAAGCCCGGGGAGCTGTTTTTT
>TRBV29-1|TRBJ2-7|-|-
CSVEGSVEQYF
TGCAGCGTTGAAGGGTCGGTAGAGCAGTACTTC
>TRBV10-3|TRBJ2-3|-|-
CATTHRVGQADTQYF
TGTGCCACCACCCACCGGGTAGGTCAAGCAGATACGCAGTATTTT
>TRBV18|TRBJ2-1|few|TRBD2
CASSPPSGSKDEQFF
TGTGCCAGCTCACCCCCTAGCGGGAGTAAGGATGAGCAGTTCTTC
>TRBV18|TRBJ2-5|once|-
CASSPNFGTATQETQYF
TGTGCCAGCTCACCAAATTTCGGTACAGCCACCCAAGAGACCCAGTACTTC
>TRBV11-2|TRBJ1-2|-|-
CASSSRVNGYTF
TGTGCCAGCAGCTCACGGGTGAATGGCTACACCTTC
>TRBV5-1|TRBJ2-7|-|TRBD1
CASSSTRDRGPYEQYF
TGCGCCAGCAGCTCGACCCGGGACAGAGGCCCCTACGAGCAGTACTTC
>TRBV7-2|TRBJ1-2|once|-
CASSTRGQYGYTF
TGTGCCAGCAGCACTCGCGGACAGTATGGCTACACCTTC
>TRBV18|TRBJ1-1|-|-
CASSPVQGDTEAFF
TGTGCCAGCTCACCAGTGCAGGGTGACACTGAAGCTTTCTTT
>TRBV28|TRBJ2-1|-|TRBD2
CASSLAGLTYNEQFF
TGTGCCAGCAGTTTAGCGGGACTAACCTACAATGAGCAGTTCTTC
>TRBV3-1/TRBV3-2|TRBJ2-3|-|-
CASSQDVPGTPYF
TGTGCCAGCAGCCAAGATGTCCCCGGGACACCCTATTTT
>TRBV4-2|TRBJ2-2|few|TRBD2
CASSHGGGANTGELFF
TGTGCCAGCAGCCACGGGGGGGGAGCGAACACCGGGGAGCTGTTTTTT
>TRBV24-1|TRBJ2-3|once|TRBD1
CATSDSDREADTQYF
TGTGCCACCAGTGATTCGGACAGGGAGGCGGATACGCAGTATTTT
>TRBV6-5|TRBJ1-1|-|-
CASSYEGDTEAFF
TGTGCCAGCAGTTACGAGGGCGACACTGAAGCTTTCTTT
>TRBV4-1|TRBJ2-7|-|TRBD1
CASSLTTTGANYEQYF
TGCGCCAGCAGCCTAACCACGACAGGGGCAAACTACGAGCAGTACTTC
>TRBV5-6|TRBJ1-1|-|TRBD1
CASSQRQGAKAFF
TGTGCCAGCAGCCAGCGACAGGGGGCGAAAGCTTTCTTT
>TRBV9|TRBJ2-2|-|TRBD2
CASSPGTSGGTAGELFF
TGTGCCAGCAGCCCTGGGACTAGCGGGGGGACCGCCGGGGAGCTGTTTTTT
>TRBV10-3|TRBJ2-3|once|-
CAISERGRGTDTQYF
TGTGCCATCAGTGAGCGGGGGAGAGGCACAGATACGCAGTATTTT
>TRBV4-3|TRBJ1-4|-|-
CASSPRPGYEKLFF
TGCGCCAGCAGCCCTCGGCCGGGGTATGAAAAACTGTTTTTT
>TRBV19|TRBJ1-6|-|-
CASRPEQGTRNSPLHF
TGTGCCAGTAGACCCGAACAGGGAACCCGGAATTCACCCCTCCACTTT
>TRBV6-2/TRBV6-3|TRBJ2-6|few|-
CASSSGSSGANVLTF
TGTGCCAGCAGTTCAGGAAGCTCTGGGGCCAACGTCCTGACTTTC
>TRBV2|TRBJ2-1|-|TRBD1
CASSGWTGGRDEQFF
TGTGCCAGCAGTGGGTGGACAGGGGGCAGGGATGAGCAGTTCTTC
>TRBV28|TRBJ2-1|-|-
CATSRAYNEQFF
TGTGCCACCTCCCGGGCCTACAATGAGCAGTTCTTC
>TRBV6-5|TRBJ2-7|-|-
CASSLDRNYEQYF
TGTGCCAGCAGTCTCGACAGAAACTACGAGCAGTACTTC
>TRBV7-2|TRBJ1-4|-|-
CASSLLPRGGVDEKLFF
TGTGCCAGCAGCTTACTCCCCAGGGGAGGGGTCGATGAAAAACTGTTTTTT
>TRBV15|TRBJ2-5|-|-
CATSRSDEYQETQYF
TGTGCCACCAGCAGGAGCGACGAGTACCAAGAGACCCAGTACTTC
>TRBV7-6|TRBJ2-7|once|TRBD2
CASSLGTGGGYEQYF
TGTGCCAGCAGCTTAGGGACGGGGGGAGGCTACGAGCAGTACTTC
>TRBV27|TRBJ1-4|-|-
CASRRGGGNEKLFF
TGTGCCAGCCGCCGAGGGGGGGGGAATGAAAAACTGTTTTTT
>TRBV9|TRBJ2-1|-|-
CASSVLPESNEQFF
TGTGCCAGCAGCGTATTGCCCGAGTCCAATGAGCAGTTCTTC
>TRBV5-4|TRBJ1-6|-|TRBD1
CASSRDRGYNSPLHF
TGTGCCAGCAGCCGGGACAGGGGATATAATTCACCCCTCCACTTT
>TRBV10-1|TRBJ1-5|-|TRBD1
CASSSTGVGPQHF
TGCGCCAGCAGCTCGACAGGGGTCGGGCCCCAGCATTTT
>TRBV3-1/TRBV3-2|TRBJ1-2|-|-
CASSQGGTRSGYTF
TGTGCCAGCAGCCAAGGGGGCACAAGAAGTGGCTACACCTTC
>TRBV28|TRBJ2-2|once|-
CASSLSGENTGELFF
TGTGCCAGCAGTTTATCGGGGGAGAACACCGGGGAGCTGTTTTTT
>TRBV7-9|TRBJ1-2|-|TRBD1
CASSAGTGRGYTF
TGTGCCAGCAGCGCCGGGACAGGGCGCGGCTACACCTTC
>TRBV4-1|TRBJ1-6|-|TRBD1
CASSQHRTGRLSSPLHF
TGCGCCAGCAGCCAACACAGGACAGGGCGTCTTAGTTCACCCCTCCACTTT
>TRBV6-5|TRBJ1-2|-|TRBD1
CASSYAGGSYGYTF
TGTGCCAGCAGTTATGCAGGGGGTAGCTATGGCTACACCTTC
>TRBV6-5|TRBJ1-4|-|-
CASSYSTPAGDEKLFF
TGTGCCAGCAGTTACTCGACCCCGGCAGGGGATGAAAAACTGTTTTTT
>TRBV7-9|TRBJ2-2|-|-
CASSFGTGELFF
TGTGCCAGCAGCTTCGGCACCGGGGAGCTGTTTTTT
>TRBV18|TRBJ2-5|-|-
CASSPDLQETQYF
TGTGCCAGCTCACCAGACTTACAAGAGACCCAGTACTTC
>TRBV2|TRBJ1-5|-|-
CASRRRGPNQPQHF
TGTGCCAGCAGGAGGAGGGGACCGAATCAGCCCCAGCATTTT
>TRBV4-3|TRBJ2-4|-|-
CASSARLAKNIQYF
TGCGCCAGCAGCGCTCGGTTAGCCAAAAACATTCAGTACTTC
>TRBV6-1|TRBJ2-3|-|TRBD1
CASSLTRGLDTQYF
TGTGCCAGCAGTTTAACTAGGGGGCTAGATACGCAGTATTTT
>TRBV19|TRBJ1-2|few|-
CASSIGIVRGDYGYTF
TGTGCCAGTAGTATCGGGATTGTGCGGGGGGACTATGGCTACACCTTC
>TRBV27|TRBJ2-1|-|TRBD2
CASSLLAGASYNEQFF
TGTGCCAGCAGTCTTCTAGCGGGAGCTTCCTACAATGAGCAGTTCTTC
>TRBV2|TRBJ2-3|-|-
CASRDSGADTQYF
TGTGCCAGCAGGGACAGTGGCGCAGATACGCAGTATTTT
>TRBV10-2|TRBJ2-1|few|-
CASAPGAAGKQFF
TGCGCCAGCGCGCCCGGGGCTGCGGGAAAGCAGTTCTTC
>TRBV5-1|TRBJ2-7|-|TRBD1
CASSLFRGTASSYEQYF
TGCGCCAGCAGTCTTTTCCGAGGGACAGCCTCCTCCTACGAGCAGTACTTC